What follows is one T cell receptor (beta chain) and its context. This specimen belongs to a study of Ad26.COV2.S vaccination and SARS-CoV-2 variants. Assay used: immunoSEQ multiplex PCR; TCRdb lists only in-frame clones, some missing. This sample has about 94,000 clones; around 82% occur once, and the top ten carry approximately 15%. The junction had 9 bases not matched to a gene; V was cut back by 3 bases and J by 0 bases. This CDR3 contains 19 residues. The germline CDR1 and CDR2 sequences are KGHSH and LQKENI. This chain uses TRBV18 with TRBJ2-1; 12 bases map to TRBD2. This sample comprised peripheral blood, obtained after recovery from COVID-19. The receptor's source is a human donor who had recovered from COVID-19. Written as DNA, the CDR3 is TGTGCCAGCTCACCCGCCGGGACTAGCGGGTTTAGCTCCTACAATGAGCAGTTCTTC. Translated: CASSPAGTSGFSSYNEQFF.